A single sample gave rise to the 19 T cell receptor beta chains below, sequenced in a study of cytomegalovirus exposure and HLA in healthy donors listed by TCRdb under 2017. The library was generated by the immunoSEQ multiplex PCR assay. For the multiplex PCR, a mixture combining 60 forward primers for TCR Vbeta segments and 13 reverse primers for TCR Jbeta segments was used. The clones in this table, taken by TCRdb from immuneACCESS, are in-frame only. Not every clone is retained; where verified, under half of the shortfall comes from an unresolved V gene, and the cause of the rest is unknown. The sample data list 150,000 to 200,000 clones, and around 85% of these were observed just once. The top ten constitute about 3.8% of the sample. Sequencing was done on a sample of PBMCs. Receptors originate from a man aged 50-59 years in good health and CMV-seronegative.

The CDR3 DNA sequence: TGTGCCAGCAGCCTACGGGAGGGGATGAGTAGCACAGATACGCAGTATTTT. Protein: CASSLREGMSSTDTQYF. This sequence joins TRBV7-9 and TRBJ2-3; 8 bases agree with TRBD2. The CDR3 covers 17 residues. V was clipped by 5 bases and J by 0 bases; unmatched bases: 10. Germline V gives CDR1 SEHNR, CDR2 FQNEAQ (reference sequence).

This clone was detected only once. The J gene is TRBJ1-6, the V gene TRBV7-6, with D unresolved. There are 15 residues in the CDR3. CDR1 is SGHVS and CDR2 is FNYEAQ in the germline V gene. Trimming left V 1 base short and J 9 bases short, with 13 bases between. Here the CDR3 DNA reads TGTGCCAGCAGCTTAGATGAGGGAATAGCTTCACCCCTCCACTTT. Protein: CASSLDEGIASPLHF.

This chain uses TRBV7-8 with TRBJ2-1; 10 positions match TRBD1. This CDR3 region has 16 residues. Trimming removed 5 bases from V and 1 base from J; junction bases left unmatched: 5. The germline V gene has CDR1 SGHVS and CDR2 FQNEAQ. The CDR3 protein is CASSATGGGSYNEQFF. The CDR3 DNA reads as TGTGCCAGCAGCGCGACAGGGGGCGGATCCTACAATGAGCAGTTCTTC.

The chain recombines TRBV6-6 with TRBJ1-3, with a possible D match to TRBD1 (5 bases). V gave up 2 bases and J gave up 2 bases, with 10 bases separating them. The CDR3 is made up of 15 amino acids. Germline-derived CDR1 and CDR2 are MNHNY and SVGAGI (reference sequence). In DNA, the CDR3 is TGTGCCAGCAGTTACCTGACAGTCACTGGAAACACCATATATTTT. Translation: CASSYLTVTGNTIYF.

The chain carries TRBV9 and TRBJ2-1; tentatively, D is TRBD1 (6 bases). Germline V CDR1 and CDR2: SGDLS, YYNGEE. Trimming removed 3 bases at V and 0 bases at J, with 10 bases between. The CDR3 runs 15 residues. The CDR3 region is CASSGAGASYNEQFF. CDR3 bases: TGTGCCAGCAGCGGAGCAGGGGCCTCCTACAATGAGCAGTTCTTC.

This chain connects TRBV19 to TRBJ1-2; D remains ambiguous. This CDR3 spans 15 amino acids. Germline CDR1 is LNHDA and CDR2 is SQIVND (reference sequence). V was trimmed by 1 base and J by 9 bases, leaving 18 bases between them. CDR3 amino acids: CASSIVAYAIGSYTF. CDR3 in DNA: TGTGCCAGTAGTATAGTGGCATATGCCATCGGGAGCTACACCTTC.

The V call is TRBV14, the J call TRBJ1-2; TRBD1 might be the D (5 bases). With 6 bases removed from V and 6 bases from J, the gap between germline ends came to 20 bases. Germline V lookup: CDR1 SGHDN, CDR2 FVKESK. The length of the CDR3 is 15 residues. In nucleotides, the CDR3 is TGTGCCAGCAGTTCTACCATAGGGGCGGGGAATGGCTACACCTTC. This sequence encodes CASSSTIGAGNGYTF.

The chain recombines TRBV7-9 with TRBJ1-2, with D perhaps matching TRBD1 (5 bases). From germline, CDR1 is SEHNR and CDR2 FQNEAQ (reference sequence). Deletions cut 2 bases from V and 7 bases from J, with 14 bases between. The CDR3 runs 14 residues. In nucleotides, the CDR3 is TGTGCCAGCAGCTTAAGTAGGGAGGGGACTGGCTACACCTTC. Residues: CASSLSREGTGYTF. The full variable domain, in which reference TRBV7-9 and TRBJ1-2 provide the parts outside the CDR3, is DTGVSQNPRHKITKRGQNVTFRCDPISEHNRLYWYRQTLGQGPEFLTYFQNEAQLEKSRLLSDRFSAERPKGSFSTLEIQRTEQGDSAMYLCASSLSREGTGYTFGSGTRLTVV.

The chain combines TRBV7-9 with TRBJ1-1, with a weak D call TRBD1 (5 bases). V shed 5 bases and J shed 1 base, with 14 bases lying between them. The CDR3 consists of 15 residues. The germline V gene has CDR1 SEHNR and CDR2 FQNEAQ (reference sequence). CDR3 in amino acids: CASSRGGSGNTEAFF. The CDR3 DNA reads as TGTGCCAGCAGCCGTGGGGGGTCGGGGAACACTGAAGCTTTCTTT.

Note on this clone: Other nucleotide sequences from this sample produce the same CDR3. The chain links TRBV10-2 to TRBJ1-3; D may be TRBD1 (5 bases). This CDR3 has 15 amino acids. V lost 3 bases and J lost 4, with 13 bases in between. CDR1 WSHSY and CDR2 SAAADI come from the germline V gene. CDR3 in DNA: TGCGCCAGCAGTGATTCGGGGGTCCGAGGAAACACCATATATTTT. Translation: CASSDSGVRGNTIYF.

The chain carries TRBV5-1 and TRBJ2-7, with 8 bases lining up with TRBD1. The CDR3 consists of 15 residues. J lost 4 bases, V lost 4 bases, and 10 bases had no gene match. CDR1 SGHRS and CDR2 YFSETQ come from the germline V gene. DNA for the CDR3: TGCGCCAGCAGCAGGATCCCGGGACAGGATTACGAGCAGTACTTC. Translated: CASSRIPGQDYEQYF.

This chain uses TRBV30 with TRBJ1-5; TRBD1 matches at 7 bases. Germline lookup yields CDR1 GTSNPN and CDR2 SVGIG (reference sequence). The ends lost 2 bases at V and 4 bases at J; junction bases unmatched: 5. The CDR3 has 14 residues. CDR3 amino acids: CAWSKTGPNQPQHF. The CDR3 DNA reads as TGTGCCTGGAGTAAGACAGGGCCGAATCAGCCCCAGCATTTT.

The chain couples TRBV19 to TRBJ1-3; D is possibly TRBD1 (6 bases). Germline V CDR1 and CDR2: LNHDA, SQIVND (reference sequence). This CDR3 is built from 14 residues. V lost 7 bases to trimming and J lost 4 bases, with 14 bases between them. The CDR3 coding sequence is TGTGCCAGTACCAATCCAGGGGTGGGAAACACCATATATTTT. This codes for CASTNPGVGNTIYF. Drawing the rest from reference TRBV19 and TRBJ1-3, the complete variable domain is DGGITQSPKYLFRKEGQNVTLSCEQNLNHDAMYWYRQDPGQGLRLIYYSQIVNDFQKGDIAEGYSVSREKKESFPLTVTSAQKNPTAFYLCASTNPGVGNTIYFGEGSWLTVV.

This sequence joins TRBV4-3 and TRBJ1-2; tentative D call: TRBD1 (6 bases). Trimming removed 4 bases from V and 5 bases from J, with 11 bases in between. The CDR3 spans 13 residues. Germline values: CDR1 LGHNA, CDR2 YSLEER. For the CDR3, the DNA is TGCGCCAGCAGCCCCGGACAGCCGTATGGCTACACCTTC. Translating it yields CASSPGQPYGYTF.

The chain has TRBV7-2 and TRBJ2-6; TRBD1 aligns across 10 bases. The CDR3 length is 19 residues. Germline assignment: CDR1 SGHTA and CDR2 FQGNSA. The V gene end was trimmed by 4 bases and the J gene end by 3 bases; junction bases not matched to a gene: 12. CDR3 protein: CASSSDRGMGLDGANVLTF. CDR3 coding DNA: TGTGCCAGCAGCTCGGACAGGGGGATGGGGTTGGATGGGGCCAACGTCCTGACTTTC.

The chain carries TRBV5-1 and TRBJ2-5, with 11 positions matching TRBD2. The CDR3 extends over 16 amino acids. Trimming removed 0 bases from V and 5 bases from J; junction bases left unmatched: 6. Germline lookup yields CDR1 SGHRS and CDR2 YFSETQ. The CDR3 protein is CASSLELAGGPETQYF. CDR3 bases: TGCGCCAGCAGCTTGGAGTTAGCGGGGGGGCCGGAGACCCAGTACTTC.

The gene calls are TRBV30 and TRBJ2-3, with TRBD2 matching 8 bases. The CDR3 runs to 15 residues. CDR1 is GTSNPN and CDR2 is SVGIG in the germline V gene (reference sequence). Trimming removed 0 bases from V and 1 base from J; junction bases left unmatched: 3. The CDR3 protein is CAWSVQAGGTDTQYF. CDR3 in DNA: TGTGCCTGGAGTGTACAAGCGGGGGGCACAGATACGCAGTATTTT.

The V call is TRBV5-4, the J call TRBJ1-2, with TRBD1 as a possible D gene (5 bases). Between the trimmed V and J ends, which lost 0 bases and 1 base, there was a span of 10 bases. The CDR3 has 15 residues. Germline V gene lookup returns CDR1 SGHNT and CDR2 YYREEE (reference sequence). The CDR3 DNA sequence: TGTGCCAGCAGCTTGGCGACAGTTAATAACTATGGCTACACCTTC. The encoded protein is CASSLATVNNYGYTF.

V usage is TRBV7-8 and J usage is TRBJ2-4; 8 positions match TRBD2. The CDR3 extends over 13 amino acids. Germline V gene lookup returns CDR1 SGHVS and CDR2 FQNEAQ. Unmatched junction bases numbered 9, after V lost 10 bases and J lost 7 bases. CDR3 DNA sequence: TGTGCCATCGGAGGGTCGGGAGGGAACATTCAGTACTTC. Its protein product is CAIGGSGGNIQYF.